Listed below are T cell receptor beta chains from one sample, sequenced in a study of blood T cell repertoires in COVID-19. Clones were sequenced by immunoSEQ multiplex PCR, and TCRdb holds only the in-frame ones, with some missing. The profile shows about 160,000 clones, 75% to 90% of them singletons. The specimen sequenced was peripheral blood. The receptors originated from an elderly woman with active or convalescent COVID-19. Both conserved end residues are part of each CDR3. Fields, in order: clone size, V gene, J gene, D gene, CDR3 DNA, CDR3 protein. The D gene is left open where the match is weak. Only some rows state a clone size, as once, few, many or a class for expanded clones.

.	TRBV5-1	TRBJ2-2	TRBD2	TGCGCCAGCACCCAACTGGGGGGGACCGGGGAGCTGTTTTTT	CASTQLGGTGELFF
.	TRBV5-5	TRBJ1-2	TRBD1	TGTGCCAGCAGCTTGGGCCCTAGACAGGGAACTATGGCTACACCTACCTTC	CASSLGPRQGTMATPTF
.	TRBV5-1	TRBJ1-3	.	TGCGCCAGCAGCTTGGATGAGGACACCATATATTTT	CASSLDEDTIYF
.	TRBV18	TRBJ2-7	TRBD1	TGTGCCAGCTCACCAGCAGGGGGCTACGAGCAGTACTTC	CASSPAGGYEQYF
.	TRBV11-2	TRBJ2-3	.	TGTGCCAGCAGCTTAGATCGGGGGAACACAGATACGCAGTATTTT	CASSLDRGNTDTQYF
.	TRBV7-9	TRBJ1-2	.	TGTGCCAGCAGCTACGGCCTCGGGGGAAGTGGCTACACCTTC	CASSYGLGGSGYTF
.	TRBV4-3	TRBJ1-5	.	TGCGCCAGCAGCCAAGATCAAAACAGGGATACGAATCAGCCCCAGCATTTT	CASSQDQNRDTNQPQHF
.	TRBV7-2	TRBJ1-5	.	TGTGCCAGCAGCTTAGTAACAGATAGCAATCAGCCCCAGCATTTT	CASSLVTDSNQPQHF
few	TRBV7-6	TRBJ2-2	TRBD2	TGTGCCAGCGCCCGACTAGCGGGGGGGTTCGGGAACACCGGGGAGCTGTTTTTT	CASARLAGGFGNTGELFF
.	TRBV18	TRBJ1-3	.	TGTGCCAGCTCACCTGCCAGACAGTTCTCTGGAAACACCATATATTTT	CASSPARQFSGNTIYF
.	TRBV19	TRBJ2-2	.	TGTGCCAGTAGTATAGAAAAGGGAGAGACGAACACCGGGGAGCTGTTTTTT	CASSIEKGETNTGELFF
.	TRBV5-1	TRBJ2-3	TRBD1	TGCGCCAGCAGCCCTTCGGGACAGGGGATTAGCACAGATACGCAGTATTTT	CASSPSGQGISTDTQYF
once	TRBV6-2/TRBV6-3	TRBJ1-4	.	TGTGCCAGCAGTTACGCGTCCGGGGTCAAACTGTTTTTT	CASSYASGVKLFF
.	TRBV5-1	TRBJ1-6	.	TGCGCCAGCAGCCCAACCTATGATTCACCCCTCCACTTT	CASSPTYDSPLHF
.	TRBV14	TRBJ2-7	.	TGTGCCAGCAGCCCCAGGGGATCCGAGCAGTACTTC	CASSPRGSEQYF
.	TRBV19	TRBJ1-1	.	TGTGCCAGTAGTATAGGGGGCAGGTCGAACACTGAAGCTTTCTTT	CASSIGGRSNTEAFF
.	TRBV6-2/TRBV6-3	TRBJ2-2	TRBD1	TGTGCCAGCAGTTCAGGGGGAACCGGGGAGCTGTTTTTT	CASSSGGTGELFF
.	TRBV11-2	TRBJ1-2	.	TGTGCCAGCAGCCTAAATCATATCGGCTACACCTTC	CASSLNHIGYTF
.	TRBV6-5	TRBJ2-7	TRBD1	TGTGCCAGCAGTTACTTAGGACAGGGATCCTACGAGCAGTACTTC	CASSYLGQGSYEQYF
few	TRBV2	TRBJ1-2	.	TGTGCCAGCAGTGGGGTCGGGACTCTTGGCTACACCTTC	CASSGVGTLGYTF
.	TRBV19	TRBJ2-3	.	TGTGCCAGTAGTATCGGTCAGGTCGTGCATGATACGCAGTATTTT	CASSIGQVVHDTQYF
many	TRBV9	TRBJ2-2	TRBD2	TGTGCCAGCAGCGACCCAGTTGTGGCGGGGGACACCGGGGAGCTGTTTTTT	CASSDPVVAGDTGELFF
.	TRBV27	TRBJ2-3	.	TGTGCCAGCACCAGGTACGGGAACACAGATACGCAGTATTTT	CASTRYGNTDTQYF
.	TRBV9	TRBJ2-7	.	TGTGCCAGCAGCCCCAGGACAGATCCCTCCTACGAGCAGTACTTC	CASSPRTDPSYEQYF
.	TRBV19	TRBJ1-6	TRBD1	TGTGCCAGTAGTACCGGGCTGGGACAGGGTAGCTCCTATAATTCACCCCTCCACTTT	CASSTGLGQGSSYNSPLHF
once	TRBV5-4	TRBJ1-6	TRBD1	TGTGCCAGCAGCTTGGCGGGGACAGAGAATTCACCCCTCCACTTT	CASSLAGTENSPLHF
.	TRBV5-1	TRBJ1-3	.	TGCGCCAGCAGCTTTCTGCCCCCGACAGTTTCTGGAAACACCATATATTTT	CASSFLPPTVSGNTIYF
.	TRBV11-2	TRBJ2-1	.	TGTGCCAGCAGCTTCGGGGTCCTCGATGAGCAGTTCTTC	CASSFGVLDEQFF
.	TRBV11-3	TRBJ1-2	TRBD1	TGTGCCAGCAGCCACCCGGGACAGGGGACTGTTAACTATGGCTACACCTTC	CASSHPGQGTVNYGYTF
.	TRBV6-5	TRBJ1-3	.	TGTGCCAGCAGTTACAACAGGGCGAGCTCTGGAAACACCATATATTTT	CASSYNRASSGNTIYF
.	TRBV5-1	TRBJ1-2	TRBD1	TGCGCCAGCAGCGTTGCCCCGGGACAGGGGGCTTATGGCTACACCTTC	CASSVAPGQGAYGYTF
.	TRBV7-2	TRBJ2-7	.	TGTGCCAGCAGCTTCGAGCGAACTGGCTACGAGCAGTACTTC	CASSFERTGYEQYF
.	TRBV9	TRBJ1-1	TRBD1	TGTGCCAGCAGCTTCGGGACAGGGGGCACTGAAGCTTTCTTT	CASSFGTGGTEAFF
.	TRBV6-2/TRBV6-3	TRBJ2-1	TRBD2	TGTGCCAGCAGTTACTCGATATGGGGGGGGAGCTCCTACAATGAGCAGTTCTTC	CASSYSIWGGSSYNEQFF
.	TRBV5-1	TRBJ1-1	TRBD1	TGCGCCAGCAGCCCGACAGGGGACACTGAAGCTTTCTTT	CASSPTGDTEAFF
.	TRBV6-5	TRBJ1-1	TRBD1	TGTGCCACCTCATTCGACCAGGGGGCGGGAACTGAAGCTTTCTTT	CATSFDQGAGTEAFF
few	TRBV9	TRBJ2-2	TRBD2	TGTGCCAGCAGCGTAGCGGGGGGGCACACCGGGGAGCTGTTTTTT	CASSVAGGHTGELFF
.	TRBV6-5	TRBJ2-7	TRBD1	TGTGCCAGCAGTTACGGGCCTCGGGACAGGCCCTACGAGCAGTACTTC	CASSYGPRDRPYEQYF
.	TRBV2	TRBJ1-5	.	TGTGCCAGCAGGCGAGAGTATGGCAATCAGCCCCAGCATTTT	CASRREYGNQPQHF
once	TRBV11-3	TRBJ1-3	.	TGTGCCAGCAGCCCAACCGGGACGCCGGGGGACACCATATATTTT	CASSPTGTPGDTIYF
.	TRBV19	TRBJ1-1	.	TGTGCCAGTAGTATTGGGAGAGAGACTGAAGCTTTCTTT	CASSIGRETEAFF
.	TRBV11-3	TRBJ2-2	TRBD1	TGTGCCAGCGGACAGGGGTCGCTCACCGGGGAGCTGTTTTTT	CASGQGSLTGELFF
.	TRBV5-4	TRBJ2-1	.	TGTGCCAGCAGCAGGACTGGCCTGAACAATGAGCAGTTCTTC	CASSRTGLNNEQFF
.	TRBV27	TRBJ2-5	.	TGTGCCAGCAGTTTATCGCTTGGGGCCCCCGGACAAGAGACCCAGTACTTC	CASSLSLGAPGQETQYF
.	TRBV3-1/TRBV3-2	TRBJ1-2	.	TGTGCCAGCAGCCAAGGTGGGGGGGGTGGCTACACCTTC	CASSQGGGGGYTF
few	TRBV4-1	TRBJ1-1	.	TGCGCCAGCAGCCAAGGACAGGAAAGGACTGAAGCTTTCTTT	CASSQGQERTEAFF
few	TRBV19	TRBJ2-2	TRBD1	TGTGCCAGTAGTACAGACAGGGGACGTAGTAACACCGGGGAGCTGTTTTTT	CASSTDRGRSNTGELFF
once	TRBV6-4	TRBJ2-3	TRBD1	TGTGCCAGCAGTGACTCACACAGGGGCCCCACAGATACGCAGTATTTT	CASSDSHRGPTDTQYF
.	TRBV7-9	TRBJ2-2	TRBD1	TGTGCCAGCAGTCCGGACAGGGGGCGCCTAACCGGGGAGCTGTTTTTT	CASSPDRGRLTGELFF
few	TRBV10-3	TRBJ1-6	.	TGTGCCATCAGTGGAGGGCAATCGATTTCACCCCTCCACTTT	CAISGGQSISPLHF
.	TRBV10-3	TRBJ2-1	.	TGTGCCATCAGTGAGGGGGCCCCAACCGATGAGCAGTTCTTC	CAISEGAPTDEQFF
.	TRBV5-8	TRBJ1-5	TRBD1	TGTGCCAGCAGCTCCGTGGGACAGGCAGGCAATCAGCCCCAGCATTTT	CASSSVGQAGNQPQHF